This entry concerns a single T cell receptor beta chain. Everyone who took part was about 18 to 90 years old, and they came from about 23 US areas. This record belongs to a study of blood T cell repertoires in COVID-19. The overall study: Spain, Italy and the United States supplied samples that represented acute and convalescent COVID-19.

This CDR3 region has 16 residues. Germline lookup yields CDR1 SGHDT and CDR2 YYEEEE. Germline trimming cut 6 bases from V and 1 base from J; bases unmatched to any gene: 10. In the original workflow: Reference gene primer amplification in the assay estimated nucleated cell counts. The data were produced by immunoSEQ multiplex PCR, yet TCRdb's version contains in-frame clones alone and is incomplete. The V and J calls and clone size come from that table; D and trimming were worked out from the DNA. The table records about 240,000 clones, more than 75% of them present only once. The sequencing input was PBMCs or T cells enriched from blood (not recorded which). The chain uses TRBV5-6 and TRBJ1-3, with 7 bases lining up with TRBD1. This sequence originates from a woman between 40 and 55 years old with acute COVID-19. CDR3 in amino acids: CASNRQGAISGNTIYF. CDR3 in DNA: TGTGCCAGCAACCGACAGGGAGCTATTTCTGGAAACACCATATATTTT. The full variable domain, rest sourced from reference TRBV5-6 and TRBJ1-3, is DAGVTQSPTHLIKTRGQQVTLRCSPKSGHDTVSWYQQALGQGPQFIFQYYEEEERQRGNFPDRFSGHQFPNYSSELNVNALLLGDSALYLCASNRQGAISGNTIYFGEGSWLTVV.